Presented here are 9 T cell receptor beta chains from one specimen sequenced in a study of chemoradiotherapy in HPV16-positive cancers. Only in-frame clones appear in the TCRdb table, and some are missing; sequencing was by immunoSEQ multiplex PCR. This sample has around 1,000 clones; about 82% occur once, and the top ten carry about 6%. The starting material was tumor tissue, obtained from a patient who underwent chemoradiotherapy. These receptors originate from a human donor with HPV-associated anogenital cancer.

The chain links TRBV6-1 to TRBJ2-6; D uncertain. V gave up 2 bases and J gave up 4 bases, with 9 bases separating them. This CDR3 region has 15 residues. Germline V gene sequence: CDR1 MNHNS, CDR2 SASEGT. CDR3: CASSERRPGANVLTF. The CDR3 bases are TGTGCCAGCAGTGAACGGAGACCCGGGGCCAACGTCCTGACTTTC.

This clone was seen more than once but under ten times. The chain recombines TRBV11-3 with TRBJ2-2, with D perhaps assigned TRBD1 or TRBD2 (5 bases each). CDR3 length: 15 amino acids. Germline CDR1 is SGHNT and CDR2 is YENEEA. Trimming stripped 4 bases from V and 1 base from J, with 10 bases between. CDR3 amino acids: CASSSGRQNTGELFF. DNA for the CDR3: TGTGCCAGCAGCTCGGGACGTCAGAACACCGGGGAGCTGTTTTTT.

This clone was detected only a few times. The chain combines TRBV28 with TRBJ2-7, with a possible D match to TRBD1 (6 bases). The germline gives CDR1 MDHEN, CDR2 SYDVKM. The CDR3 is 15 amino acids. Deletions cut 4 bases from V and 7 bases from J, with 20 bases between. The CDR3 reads CASSYTAIARGEQYF. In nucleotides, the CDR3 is TGTGCCAGCAGTTACACAGCCATTGCGAGGGGGGAGCAGTACTTC. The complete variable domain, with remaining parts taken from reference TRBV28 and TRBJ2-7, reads DVKVTQSSRYLVKRTGEKVFLECVQDMDHENMFWYRQDPGLGLRLIYFSYDVKMKEKGDIPEGYSVSREKKERFSLILESASTNQTSMYLCASSYTAIARGEQYFGPGTRLTVT.

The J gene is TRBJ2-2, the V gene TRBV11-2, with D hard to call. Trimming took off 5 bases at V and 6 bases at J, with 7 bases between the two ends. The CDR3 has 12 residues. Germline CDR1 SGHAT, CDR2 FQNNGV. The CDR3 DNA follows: TGTGCCAGCAGCGCTAGTTCCGGGGAGCTGTTTTTT. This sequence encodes CASSASSGELFF.

The CDR3 loop reads CATSRVEGFADTQYF. CDR3 sequence (DNA): TGTGCCACCAGCAGAGTTGAGGGATTCGCAGATACGCAGTATTTT. This chain uses TRBV15 with TRBJ2-3, with TRBD2 as a possible D gene (5 bases). CDR3 length: 15 amino acids. Trimming cost V 1 base and J 4 bases, with 12 bases left between them. Germline V gives CDR1 LNHNV, CDR2 YYDKDF (reference sequence). Full variable domain (rest looked up from reference TRBV15 and TRBJ2-3): DAMVIQNPRYQVTQFGKPVTLSCSQTLNHNVMYWYQQKSSQAPKLLFHYYDKDFNNEADTPDNFQSRRPNTSFCFLDIRSPGLGDTAMYLCATSRVEGFADTQYFGPGTRLTVL.

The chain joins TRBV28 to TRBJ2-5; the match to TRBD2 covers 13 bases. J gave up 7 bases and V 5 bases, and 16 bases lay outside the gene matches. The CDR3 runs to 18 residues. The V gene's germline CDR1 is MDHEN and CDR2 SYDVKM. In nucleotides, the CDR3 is TGTGCCAGCAGTCCGGGACTAGCGGGACTTTCTTCGTGGGCGACCCAGTACTTC. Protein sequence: CASSPGLAGLSSWATQYF.

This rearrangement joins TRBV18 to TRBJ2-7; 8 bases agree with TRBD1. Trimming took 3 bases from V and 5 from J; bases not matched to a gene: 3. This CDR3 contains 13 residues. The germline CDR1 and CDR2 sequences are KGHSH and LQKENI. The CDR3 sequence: CASSPGQGDEQYF. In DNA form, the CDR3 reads TGTGCCAGCTCACCTGGACAGGGAGACGAGCAGTACTTC.

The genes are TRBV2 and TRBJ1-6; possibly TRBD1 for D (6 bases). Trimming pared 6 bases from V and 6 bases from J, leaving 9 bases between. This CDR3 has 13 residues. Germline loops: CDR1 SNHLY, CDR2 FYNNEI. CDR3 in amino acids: CASRRTANSPLHF. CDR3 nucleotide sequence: TGTGCCAGCAGGAGGACAGCTAATTCACCCCTCCACTTT.

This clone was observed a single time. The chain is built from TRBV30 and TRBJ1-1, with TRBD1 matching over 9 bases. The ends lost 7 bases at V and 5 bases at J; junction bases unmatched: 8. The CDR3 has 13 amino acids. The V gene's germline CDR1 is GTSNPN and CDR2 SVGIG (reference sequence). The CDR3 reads CALLQGAGTEAFF. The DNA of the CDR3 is TGTGCCTTATTACAGGGGGCTGGGACTGAAGCTTTCTTT.